A selection of T cell receptor beta chains follows, all from one sample in a study of T-cell reconstitution after alpha-beta-depleted transplantation in children. One entry per CDR3 protein, called by TCRdb with MiXCR from the PCR reads. Among about 190,000 distinct CDR3 sequences listed, around 10% were seen once. The sequencing used PBMCs, collected before TCRalphabeta/CD19-depleted stem cell transplant. The receptor source for this set is a boy younger than 10 with acute myeloid leukemia, due to receive a stem cell transplant. Each CDR3 is given with its conserved first and last residue. Each record gives: V gene, J gene, D gene, clone size, CDR3 DNA, CDR3 protein. The D gene is left open where the match is weak. Part of the rows lack a size; the others show once, few, many or a class for expanded clones.

TRBV4-1,TRBJ2-4,TRBD2,many,TGCGCCAGCAGCCAGGTGCTAGCGGGAGCCGCCAAAAACATTCAGTACTTC,CASSQVLAGAAKNIQYF
TRBV20-1,TRBJ1-1,.,many,TGCAGTGCCCCGAAGCCTGAAGCTTTCTTT,CSAPKPEAFF
TRBV28,TRBJ2-3,TRBD2,many,TGTGCCAGCACCACTACAGGACTAGCGGGAGATACGCAGTATTTT,CASTTTGLAGDTQYF
TRBV29-1,TRBJ1-1,.,many,TGCAGCGGGACCCGAAGAGGGGGCACTGAAGCTTTCTTT,CSGTRRGGTEAFF
TRBV15,TRBJ2-5,.,many,TGTGCCACCAGCGGGGGCCGGGAGACCCAGTACTTC,CATSGGRETQYF
TRBV5-1,TRBJ2-1,TRBD2,many,TGCGCCAGCAGAACGCTTGGGCTAGCGGGAGGTGAGCAGTTCTTC,CASRTLGLAGGEQFF
TRBV20-1,TRBJ1-5,.,many,TGCAGTGCTAGCCCTTCCTATAGCAATCAGCCCCAGCATTTT,CSASPSYSNQPQHF
TRBV20-1,TRBJ2-1,TRBD2,many,TGCAGTGCTCCGGGAGGCTCCTACAATGAGCAGTTCTTC,CSAPGGSYNEQFF
TRBV10-1,TRBJ2-3,.,many,TGCGCCAGTGGACCCAGGCCAGATACGCAGTATTTT,CASGPRPDTQYF
TRBV28,TRBJ2-7,TRBD2,many,TGTGCCAGCAGTGATCCGGGACTAGCCTACGAGCAGTACTTC,CASSDPGLAYEQYF
TRBV10-1,TRBJ2-2,.,many,TGCGCCAGCAGCCTGGACGGGAACACCGGGGAGCTGTTTTTT,CASSLDGNTGELFF
TRBV12-3/TRBV12-4,TRBJ2-5,.,many,TGTGCCAGCAGTTGGGACCAAAGGGAGACCCAGTACTTC,CASSWDQRETQYF
TRBV7-2,TRBJ1-5,.,many,TGTGCCAGCAGCTTATATCACCAGATACATCAGCCCCAGCATTTT,CASSLYHQIHQPQHF
TRBV7-9,TRBJ2-2,.,many,TGTGCCAGCAACTCCCAGCGGCATCAGACCGGGGAGCTGTTTTTT,CASNSQRHQTGELFF
TRBV24-1,TRBJ1-1,.,many,TGTGCCACCAGTGATTTGTACGGGGGGGAAGCTTTCTTT,CATSDLYGGEAFF
TRBV7-3,TRBJ2-3,.,many,TGTGCCAGCAGCTTGGAAGGGGATACGCAGTATTTT,CASSLEGDTQYF
TRBV5-1,TRBJ2-2,.,many,TGCGCCAGCAGCCCAGGCCCCGGGGAGACCGGGGAGCTGTTTTTT,CASSPGPGETGELFF
TRBV13,TRBJ2-6,.,few,TGTGCCAGCAGCTTACTACACAGTCTCTCTGGGGCCAACGTCCTGACTTTC,CASSLLHSLSGANVLTF
TRBV10-3,TRBJ2-3,.,many,TGTGCCATCAGTGCGGGGGTGACAGATACGCAGTATTTT,CAISAGVTDTQYF
TRBV20-1,TRBJ1-5,.,many,TGCAGTGCTAGAGATCCGTCGGACCACAATCAGCCCCAGCATTTT,CSARDPSDHNQPQHF
TRBV15,TRBJ1-6,TRBD1,many,TGTGCCACCAGTCTCGACAGGGGGAACGCACCCCTCCACTTT,CATSLDRGNAPLHF
TRBV29-1,TRBJ2-1,TRBD1,many,TGCAGCGTCGACAGGGATTCCCTCAATGAGCAGTTCTTC,CSVDRDSLNEQFF
TRBV21-1,TRBJ1-5,.,few,TGTGCCAATAAAGGGAGGGTTGCAAATCAGCCCCAGCATTTT,CANKGRVANQPQHF
TRBV6-1,TRBJ1-1,.,many,TGTGCCAGCAGTGAAATCCAGGGCCACACTGAAGCTTTCTTT,CASSEIQGHTEAFF
TRBV7-8,TRBJ2-5,TRBD1,many,TGTGCCACTCAGGGGACAGGGGGTAGGGAGACCCAGTACTTC,CATQGTGGRETQYF
TRBV24-1,TRBJ1-2,.,many,TGTGCCACCAGTGATTTGCCTTTCTATGGCTACACCTTC,CATSDLPFYGYTF
TRBV12-3/TRBV12-4,TRBJ1-5,.,many,TGTGCCAGCAGTTTAGCCAGTTCGGGGGATCAGCCCCAGCATTTT,CASSLASSGDQPQHF
TRBV5-1,TRBJ2-1,TRBD1,many,TGCGCCAGCAGCACGGAGGGGACAGGGCCGTACAATGAGCAGTTCTTC,CASSTEGTGPYNEQFF
TRBV20-1,TRBJ2-5,TRBD2,many,TGCAGTGCTGCCCGAGTAGCGGGGGGGCCGGGGGGAGAGACCCAGTACTTC,CSAARVAGGPGGETQYF
TRBV28,TRBJ2-3,TRBD1,many,TGTGCCAGCAGTCCCATGACAGGGCCTGCGGATACGCAGTATTTT,CASSPMTGPADTQYF
TRBV11-1,TRBJ2-1,TRBD1,many,TGTGCCAGCAGCTTACGTGGGATCGGGACAGGGATGAACAATGAGCAGTTCTTC,CASSLRGIGTGMNNEQFF
TRBV10-3,TRBJ1-2,.,many,TGTGCCATCAGTGAACCAGGGGCGGTTGGCTACACCTTC,CAISEPGAVGYTF
TRBV6-5,TRBJ1-1,.,many,TGTGCCAGCAGTTACTATCGGGGGATGAACACTGAAGCTTTCTTT,CASSYYRGMNTEAFF
TRBV15,TRBJ1-1,.,many,TGTGCCACCAGCAGAAAATCAAGTGGAGGGAGGGGCACTGAAGCTTTCTTT,CATSRKSSGGRGTEAFF
TRBV5-1,TRBJ1-3,TRBD1,many,TGCGCCAGCAGGGATGTCGGACAGGGCCCAAACACCATATATTTT,CASRDVGQGPNTIYF
TRBV10-3,TRBJ2-3,.,many,TGTGCCATAAGGCTTACTGGGTATACAGATACGCAGTATTTT,CAIRLTGYTDTQYF
TRBV12-3/TRBV12-4,TRBJ2-3,.,many,TGTGCCAGCAGCCGAAGGGAACTACCCACAGATACGCAGTATTTT,CASSRRELPTDTQYF
TRBV27,TRBJ2-5,.,many,TGTGCCAGCAGTTCCCATAAGACCCAGTACTTC,CASSSHKTQYF
TRBV28,TRBJ1-1,.,many,TGTGCCAGCAGTCTCCCCCCATGGAACACTGAAGCTTTCTTT,CASSLPPWNTEAFF
TRBV6-5,TRBJ1-6,.,many,TGTGCCAGCAGTTACTCTATAGCTTCCGATAATTCACCCCTCCACTTT,CASSYSIASDNSPLHF
TRBV12-3/TRBV12-4,TRBJ2-5,.,many,TGTGCCAGCAGTTTTGGCGGAGAGACCCAGTACTTC,CASSFGGETQYF
TRBV3-1,TRBJ1-5,TRBD1,many,TGTGCCAGCTCGCCCGGGACAGGGGTGAATCAGCCCCAGCATTTT,CASSPGTGVNQPQHF
TRBV20-1,TRBJ2-1,.,many,TGCAGTGCTAGAGATTTAAGCTCCTACAATGAGCAGTTCTTC,CSARDLSSYNEQFF
TRBV29-1,TRBJ1-1,.,many,TGCAGCGTTCTTCTTACTGAAGCTTTCTTT,CSVLLTEAFF
TRBV11-2,TRBJ1-1,.,many,TGTGCCAGCAGCTTGAATGGGCGCGCTGAAGCTTTCTTT,CASSLNGRAEAFF
TRBV29-1,TRBJ2-5,.,many,TGCAGCGTTGCCCCCGGGGCCATCGAGACCCAGTACTTC,CSVAPGAIETQYF
TRBV5-5,TRBJ2-1,.,many,TGTGCCAGCAGCCCCGATGAGGCTCGAAATGAGCAGTTCTTC,CASSPDEARNEQFF
TRBV20-1,TRBJ1-1,TRBD1,many,TGCAGTGCTATCTGGACAGGCGGGGCAGCTTTCTTT,CSAIWTGGAAFF
TRBV20-1,TRBJ2-7,.,many,TGCAGTGCTCCCGGTAGAAGCGGTAGCTACGAGCAGTACTTC,CSAPGRSGSYEQYF
TRBV20-1,TRBJ2-5,TRBD2,many,TGCAGTGCTGGCGGGAGCCAAGAGACCCAGTACTTC,CSAGGSQETQYF
TRBV7-9,TRBJ2-1,.,.,TGTGCCAGCAGCTTAGCGGAGAGGCGTGAGCAGTTCTTC,CASSLAERREQFF
TRBV20-1,TRBJ1-1,.,many,TGCAGTGCCCGAGTTAAGGGGCCCGACACTGAAGCTTTCTTT,CSARVKGPDTEAFF
TRBV20-1,TRBJ2-7,.,many,TGCAGTGCTAGCAGTCCCCGTAAAGGCTACGAGCAGTACTTC,CSASSPRKGYEQYF
TRBV28,TRBJ1-1,TRBD1,.,TGTGCCAGCAGTTTACGGGGACAGGGACACACTGAAGCTTTCTTT,CASSLRGQGHTEAFF
TRBV2,TRBJ2-1,TRBD2,many,TGTGCCAGCAGTGAACGACTAGCTAAGTTATACAATGAGCAGTTCTTC,CASSERLAKLYNEQFF